This note documents a single T cell receptor beta chain sequence. V shed 6 bases and J shed 10 bases, with 22 bases lying between them. The germline CDR1 and CDR2 sequences are DFQATT and SNEGSKA (reference sequence). This CDR3 region has 13 residues. This sample is drawn from a study of breast tumors, draining lymph nodes, adjacent tissues. Samples came from axillary lymph nodes draining the breast cancer. From the multiplex PCR reads, TCRdb called clonotypes with MiXCR, one entry per CDR3 protein. The table records around 190,000 distinct CDR3 sequences, roughly a third of them present only once. The sequenced sample consisted of axillary lymph node tissue. This TCR was sampled from a female donor with breast cancer. Some clones in this sample may be carry-over from other donors' samples. V usage is TRBV20-1 and J usage is TRBJ2-7; D possibly corresponds to TRBD2 (6 bases). CDR3 in DNA: TGCAGTGCCAGGCCCGGGAGTATAGGCGACCAGTACTTC. The encoded protein is CSARPGSIGDQYF.